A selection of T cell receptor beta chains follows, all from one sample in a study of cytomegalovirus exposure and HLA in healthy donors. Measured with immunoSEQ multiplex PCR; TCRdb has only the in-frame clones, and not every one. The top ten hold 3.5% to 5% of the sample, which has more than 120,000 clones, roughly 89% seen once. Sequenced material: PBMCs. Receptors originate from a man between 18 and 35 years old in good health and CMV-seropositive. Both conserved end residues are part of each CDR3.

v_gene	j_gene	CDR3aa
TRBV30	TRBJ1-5	CAWSLEGGYQPQHF
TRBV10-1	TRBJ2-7	CASSSESPPRDEQYF
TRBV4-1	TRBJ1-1	CASSQDRGLTEAFF
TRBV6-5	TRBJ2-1	CASSYSWGQNNEQFF
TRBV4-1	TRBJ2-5	CASSQGSGTSGEETQYF
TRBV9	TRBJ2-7	CASSVGGQGGYEQYF
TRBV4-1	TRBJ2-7	CASSQGPGLAEQYF
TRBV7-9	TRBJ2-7	CASSWDSLYEQYF
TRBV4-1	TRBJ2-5	CASRQGIGRETQYF
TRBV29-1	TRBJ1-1	CSGWGGNTEAFF
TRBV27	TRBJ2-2	CASSSGTGQVGELFF
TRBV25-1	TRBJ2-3	CASSEFSGTDTQYF
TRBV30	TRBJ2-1	CAWSIPTSGSSDEQFF
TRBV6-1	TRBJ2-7	CASSNRVAYEQYF
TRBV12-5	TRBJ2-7	CASGPPDKDYEQYF
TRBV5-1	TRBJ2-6	CASSLAPRGHSGANVLTF
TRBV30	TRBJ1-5	CAWDRDRNQPQHF
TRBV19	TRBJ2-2	CASSIDRGSHTGELFF
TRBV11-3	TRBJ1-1	CASSPSGGLNTEAFF
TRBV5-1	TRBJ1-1	CASSLSTRIMNTEAFF
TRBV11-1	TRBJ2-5	CASSENRGPSQETQYF
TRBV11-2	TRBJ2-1	CASSSPRGGSGGPHEQFF
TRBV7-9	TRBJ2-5	CASSLGQGVGETQYF
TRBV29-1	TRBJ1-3	CSFAASSGNTIYF
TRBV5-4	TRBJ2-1	CASSPTSGSTYNEQFF
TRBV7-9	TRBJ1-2	CASSLVRDGYTF
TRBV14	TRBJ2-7	CASSPTSGRSPYEQYF
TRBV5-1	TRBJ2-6	CASSRRGQGITGANVLTF
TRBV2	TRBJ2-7	CASSWGDRVYEQYF
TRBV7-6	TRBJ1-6	CASSFRDRENSPLHF
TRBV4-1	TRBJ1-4	CASSQQFLQRNNEKLFF
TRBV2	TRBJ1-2	CASSEGGRDYTF
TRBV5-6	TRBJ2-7	CASSHRPTDFAYEQYF